Below, 24 T cell receptor beta chains from the same sample are listed, as sequenced in a study of blood T cell repertoires in COVID-19. The method was immunoSEQ multiplex PCR; TCRdb's version includes in-frame clones alone and lacks a portion of them. The repertoire has about 230,000 clones, roughly 85% of them found once; the top ten carry 2% to 3%. The sequenced sample consisted of peripheral blood. Source of these receptors: a woman in her 70s with active or convalescent COVID-19.

This clone was recorded only once. The J gene is TRBJ1-1, the V gene TRBV3-1 (or the pseudogene TRBV3-2); TRBD1 is a possible D gene (6 bases). V was clipped by 4 bases and J by 5 bases, with 20 bases between them. The CDR3 extends over 16 amino acids. The germline CDR1 and CDR2 sequences are LGHDT and YNNKEL (reference sequence). The CDR3: CASSRWAGAGDTEAFF. CDR3 nucleotide sequence: TGTGCCAGCAGCCGTTGGGCAGGGGCTGGGGATACTGAAGCTTTCTTT.

The chain recombines TRBV15 with TRBJ1-5; a possible D gene is TRBD1 (5 bases). V was shortened by 0 bases and J by 6 bases, with 9 bases between the two germline ends. The CDR3 length is 14 residues. Looked up from germline, CDR1 is LNHNV and CDR2 is YYDKDF (reference sequence). As DNA, the CDR3 is TGTGCCACCAGCAGAGATAGGGGTGGTCAGCCCCAGCATTTT. Translation gives CATSRDRGGQPQHF.

V gene TRBV4-3 combines with J gene TRBJ2-5, with D perhaps TRBD2 (7 bases). Germline-derived CDR1 and CDR2 are LGHNA and YSLEER. This CDR3 has 17 residues. The germline V and J ends were trimmed by 8 bases and 2 bases, with 24 bases remaining between them. This chain's CDR3 is CASLPTSLGGPQETQYF. In DNA form, the CDR3 reads TGCGCCAGCCTGCCCACCTCCCTGGGGGGGCCTCAAGAGACCCAGTACTTC.

The V gene is TRBV11-3, the J gene TRBJ2-7, with 9 bases that match TRBD2. Germline lookup yields CDR1 SGHNT and CDR2 YENEEA. With V trimmed by 5 bases and J by 0 bases, 5 bases remained unmatched. CDR3 length equals 15 residues. The CDR3 DNA reads TGTGCCAGCAGCCTGAATAGCGGGAGCTCCTACGAGCAGTACTTC. Residues: CASSLNSGSSYEQYF.

The CDR3 sequence is CASSIPGQGAGGELFF. The CDR3 nucleotides read TGTGCCAGTAGTATCCCGGGACAGGGGGCCGGCGGGGAGCTGTTTTTT. The chain recombines TRBV19 with TRBJ2-2; TRBD1 aligns across 12 bases. The CDR3 consists of 16 residues. CDR1 is LNHDA and CDR2 is SQIVND in the germline V gene (reference sequence). The J segment lost 7 bases and the V segment lost 3 bases, leaving 6 bases of the junction unmatched.

This chain links TRBV6-6 with TRBJ2-7; 9 bases fit TRBD2. The junction had 10 bases not matched to a gene; V was cut back by 1 base and J by 9 bases. CDR3 size: 15 residues. Germline CDR1 reads MNHNY; CDR2 reads SVGAGI (reference sequence). CDR3 amino acids: CASSYFGTSFSPQYF. The CDR3 DNA sequence: TGTGCCAGCAGTTACTTCGGGACTAGCTTCTCCCCGCAGTACTTC.

This clone was detected a few times. The V gene is TRBV13, the J gene TRBJ2-7; D is possibly TRBD1 (7 bases). Germline lookup yields CDR1 PRHDT and CDR2 FYEKMQ (reference sequence). V was pared by 3 bases and J by 2 bases, with 17 bases between. CDR3 size: 16 residues. CDR3 sequence reads: CASSFSRQGLPYEQYF. The CDR3 coding sequence is TGTGCCAGCAGCTTTTCCCGACAGGGACTCCCCTACGAGCAGTACTTC.

The chain employs TRBV6-1 and TRBJ2-7; 9 bases line up with TRBD1. CDR1 MNHNS and CDR2 SASEGT come from the germline V gene. With 2 bases clipped from V and 2 bases from J, the junction kept 4 bases outside the gene matches. The CDR3 runs to 15 residues. DNA for the CDR3: TGTGCCAGCAGTGAATGGGGACAGGGACCCTACGAGCAGTACTTC. Protein sequence: CASSEWGQGPYEQYF.

The rearrangement joins TRBV6-5 to TRBJ1-2; TRBD1 matches 7 bases. The CDR3 runs to 14 residues. The V and J ends lost 5 bases and 8 bases, in that order; junction bases with no gene match: 11. Germline CDR1 is MNHEY and CDR2 is SVGAGI. This CDR3 is CASSPGGGAGGYTF. The CDR3 bases are TGTGCCAGCAGTCCTGGAGGGGGCGCCGGGGGCTACACCTTC.

V and J are TRBV19 and TRBJ2-3; 10 nucleotides line up with TRBD2. Germline CDR1 is LNHDA and CDR2 is SQIVND (reference sequence). Trimming at V came to 4 bases and at J to 4 bases, leaving 8 bases not matched to a gene. CDR3 size: 16 residues. CDR3 amino acids: CASSTPSGREADTQYF. Written as DNA, the CDR3 is TGTGCCAGTAGTACCCCAAGCGGGAGGGAGGCAGATACGCAGTATTTT.

This chain joins TRBV6-5 and TRBJ2-1; 11 bases map to TRBD2. The length of the CDR3 is 14 residues. Per the germline V gene, CDR1 is MNHEY and CDR2 is SVGAGI. The V and J ends lost 6 bases and 6 bases, in that order; junction bases with no gene match: 4. CDR3 bases: TGTGCCAGCAGAACCGGGACTAGCGGCAATGAGCAGTTCTTC. It codes for CASRTGTSGNEQFF.

The chain couples TRBV10-3 to TRBJ2-7, with 8 bases that match TRBD2. V lost 10 bases to trimming and J lost 4 bases; unmatched junction nucleotides: 9. Germline V gene data show CDR1 as ENHRY and CDR2 as SYGVKD. CDR3 size: 13 residues. The DNA for the CDR3 is TGTGCCACCAACCCTAGCGGGTTTTACGAGCAGTACTTC. Residues: CATNPSGFYEQYF.

The chain joins TRBV6-5 to TRBJ2-5; 9 nucleotides agree with TRBD2. The length of the CDR3 is 15 residues. CDR1 MNHEY and CDR2 SVGAGI come from the germline V gene. The ends lost 8 bases at V and 2 bases at J; junction bases unmatched: 9. The CDR3 here is CASGGSGGSQETQYF. The CDR3, as DNA: TGTGCCAGCGGGGGGAGCGGGGGGTCTCAAGAGACCCAGTACTTC.

This chain connects TRBV5-5 to TRBJ1-4; a possible D gene is TRBD1 (6 bases). V was clipped by 0 bases and J by 14 bases, with 14 bases between them. The CDR3 spans 13 residues. Germline V gene data show CDR1 as SGHKS and CDR2 as YYEKEE (reference sequence). The CDR3 nucleotides read TGTGCCAGCAGCTTGGGTCAGGGGTCAATGCTGTTTTTT. Protein sequence: CASSLGQGSMLFF.

The chain links TRBV11-2 to TRBJ2-7; a weak D match, TRBD1 (6 bases). The CDR3 sequence is 13 residues long. V shed 4 bases and J shed 6 bases, with 13 bases lying between them. Germline CDR1 and CDR2: SGHAT and FQNNGV. The CDR3 here is CASSSWTDGEQYF. In DNA form, the CDR3 reads TGTGCCAGCAGCTCTTGGACAGATGGCGAGCAGTACTTC.

About this clone: Other DNA sequences in the sample encode the same CDR3. The V and J genes are TRBV20-1 and TRBJ1-1; tentative D call: TRBD1 (6 bases). This CDR3 is built from 11 residues. The V gene's germline CDR1 is DFQATT and CDR2 SNEGSKA (reference sequence). V was trimmed by 3 bases and J by 8 bases, leaving 10 bases between them. CDR3 sequence (DNA): TGCAGTGCTAGCAAGACAGGAGAAGCTTTCTTT. It specifies CSASKTGEAFF.

The chain is built from TRBV7-9 and TRBJ2-3; weak D call: TRBD2 (6 bases). The CDR3 runs 16 residues. Germline V gives CDR1 SEHNR, CDR2 FQNEAQ (reference sequence). The ends were cut back, 2 bases at V and 1 base at J, with 13 bases in the middle. CDR3 region: CASSLRHPGGTDTQYF. The CDR3 DNA follows: TGTGCCAGCAGCTTAAGGCACCCGGGGGGCACAGATACGCAGTATTTT.

The rearrangement joins TRBV30 to TRBJ1-2, with D unresolved. This CDR3 contains 13 residues. Trimming removed 8 bases from V and 2 bases from J, with 15 bases in between. Germline CDR1 and CDR2: GTSNPN and SVGIG (reference sequence). The CDR3 DNA reads TGTGCCGTGTCCGTCCAACTGAACTATGGCTACACCTTC. Its translation is CAVSVQLNYGYTF.

There are a few counts of this clone. The chain joins TRBV11-3 to TRBJ2-2; a weak D match, TRBD2 (6 bases). V gave up 8 bases and J gave up 1 base, with 14 bases separating them. The CDR3 runs 15 residues. Germline CDR1 is SGHNT and CDR2 is YENEEA. CDR3 residues: CASSWGGVNTGELFF. CDR3 nucleotides: TGTGCCAGCTCCTGGGGCGGGGTGAACACCGGGGAGCTGTTTTTT.

This clone has a handful of counts. The V call is TRBV7-2, the J call TRBJ2-5; D might be TRBD2 (6 bases). The CDR3 has 13 residues. CDR1 and CDR2 from the germline V gene are SGHTA and FQGNSA. V dropped 3 bases and J dropped 4 bases, with 9 bases sitting between them. The CDR3 DNA reads as TGTGCCAGCAGCTTGACTAGGGGAGAGACCCAGTACTTC. This gives the protein CASSLTRGETQYF.

The J gene is TRBJ2-5, the V gene TRBV4-2; tentatively, D is TRBD2 (5 bases). V was shortened by 1 base and J by 4 bases, with 19 bases between the two germline ends. The CDR3 extends over 17 amino acids. Germline V gene data show CDR1 as LGHNA and CDR2 as YNFKEQ. The CDR3 sequence: CASSQALLGRAPETQYF. The CDR3 bases are TGTGCCAGCAGCCAAGCCCTTCTAGGGCGGGCCCCAGAGACCCAGTACTTC.

J is TRBJ1-2 and V is TRBV12-3 or TRBV12-4; a weak D match, TRBD1 (5 bases). The V end was cut by 3 bases, the J end by 12 bases, with 17 bases between. This CDR3 comprises 13 residues. The CDR3 DNA reads as TGTGCCAGCAGTTTCGTCAGGGTGGGGTTCCACACCTTC. Protein product: CASSFVRVGFHTF.

This clone has just a few counts. V and J are TRBV6-5 and TRBJ2-3; 9 bases agree with TRBD2. V lost 8 bases to trimming and J lost 1 base; unmatched junction nucleotides: 7. Germline V gives CDR1 MNHEY, CDR2 SVGAGI. This CDR3 is 15 amino acids long. This CDR3 reads CASLPQRGGTDTQYF. CDR3 in DNA: TGTGCCAGCCTCCCGCAGCGGGGGGGCACAGATACGCAGTATTTT.

This chain joins TRBV4-2 and TRBJ1-5, with D maybe TRBD1 (5 bases). The CDR3 runs 15 residues. Germline CDR1 is LGHNA and CDR2 is YNFKEQ. V was clipped by 0 bases and J by 7 bases, with 13 bases between them. The chain's CDR3 is CASSQDVGARQPQHF. The DNA of the CDR3 is TGTGCCAGCAGCCAAGATGTTGGGGCGCGGCAGCCCCAGCATTTT.